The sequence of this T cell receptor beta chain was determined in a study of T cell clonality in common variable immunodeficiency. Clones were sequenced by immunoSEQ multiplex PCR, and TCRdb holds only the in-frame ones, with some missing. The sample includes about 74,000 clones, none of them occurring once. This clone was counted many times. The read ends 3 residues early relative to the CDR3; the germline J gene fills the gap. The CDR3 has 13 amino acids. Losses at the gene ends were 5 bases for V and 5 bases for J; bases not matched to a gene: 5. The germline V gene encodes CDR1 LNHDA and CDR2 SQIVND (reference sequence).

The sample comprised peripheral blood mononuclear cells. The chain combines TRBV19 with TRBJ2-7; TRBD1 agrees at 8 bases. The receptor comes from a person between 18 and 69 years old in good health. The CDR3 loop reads CASSSTTGDEQYF. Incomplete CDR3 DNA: TGTGCCAGTAGTTCCACGACAGGGGACGAG. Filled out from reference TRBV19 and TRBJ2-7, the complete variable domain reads DGGITQSPKYLFRKEGQNVTLSCEQNLNHDAMYWYRQDPGQGLRLIYYSQIVNDFQKGDIAEGYSVSREKKESFPLTVTSAQKNPTAFYLCASSSTTGDEQYFGPGTRLTVT.